This T cell receptor (beta chain) derives from a study of blood T cell repertoires in COVID-19. Study-level information: From the United States, Italy and Spain came samples of acute and convalescent COVID-19. Sample material is recorded as cDNA or gDNA derived from T cells, B-cell-depleted T cells, or PBMCs.

Germline-derived CDR1 and CDR2 are SGHRS and YFSETQ. V shed 6 bases and J shed 3 bases, with 19 bases lying between them. The CDR3 covers 15 residues. The assay was immunoSEQ multiplex PCR, and TCRdb's table has in-frame clones only and misses some. Found here are 150,000 or so clones, more than 75% of them singletons; the top ten hold 4.5% to 7.5%. This clone was seen a single time. In assigning cohorts, the study relied on participant-reported clinical history. The receptor's source is a man aged 35-49 years who had recovered from COVID-19. The material sequenced was PBMCs or T cells enriched from blood (not recorded which). The chain has TRBV5-1 and TRBJ2-7, with a possible D match to TRBD1 (5 bases). The CDR3 DNA reads as TGCGCCAGCACCTTTGAGCCCTCAGGGAACTACGAGCAGTACGTC. It translates to CASTFEPSGNYEQYV.